The 7 T cell receptor beta chains below all came from one sample that was sequenced in a study of blood T cells in healthy people across ages. It was with a sample-barcoded 5' primer and a J-beta primer mix that a second PCR of about 6 to 12 cycles was run. MiXCR was run by TCRdb on the 5' RACE reads, yielding one entry per CDR3 protein. The profile shows some 1.8 million distinct CDR3 sequences, roughly 43% of them singletons. Sequencing was carried out using blood. All receptors derive from a human donor in good health.

This clonotype was seen only a few times. The chain combines TRBV2 with TRBJ2-6; tentative D call: TRBD1 (6 bases). Trimming shortened V by 6 bases and J by 8 bases, and 14 bases separated the two germline ends. This CDR3 is 14 amino acids long. Germline-derived CDR1 and CDR2 are SNHLY and FYNNEI. CDR3 coding DNA: TGTGCCAGCAGCGGACAGACCAGGACCAACGTCCTGACTTTC. This translates into CASSGQTRTNVLTF.

This rearrangement joins TRBV7-2 to TRBJ1-2, with TRBD1 identical over 7 bases. With 3 bases clipped from V and 13 bases from J, the junction kept 8 bases outside the gene matches. The CDR3 spans 12 residues. The germline CDR1 and CDR2 sequences are SGHTA and FQGNSA. This CDR3 is CASSFNRQGFTF. CDR3 nucleotides: TGTGCCAGCAGCTTTAACAGACAGGGTTTCACCTTC.

The chain recombines TRBV25-1 with TRBJ1-6; D remains unclear. The ends were cut back, 8 bases at V and 8 bases at J, with 19 bases in the middle. The CDR3 is 15 residues long. Germline-derived CDR1 and CDR2 are MGHDK and SYGVNS. CDR3 DNA: TGTGCCAGCTGCCGCGGACCGGGCTCAGATTCACCCCTCCACTTT. Residues: CASCRGPGSDSPLHF.

This clonotype was detected once. At one boundary the junction diverges from the germline segment, which might be a read error. V is TRBV7-9 and J is TRBJ1-5; a possible D gene is TRBD1 (6 bases). The CDR3 length is 14 residues. Germline assignment: CDR1 SEHNR and CDR2 FQNEAQ (reference sequence). The CDR3 region has the DNA TGTGCCAGCAGCTCGGGGGGCAGCAATCACCCCCAGCATTTT. It yields the protein CASSSGGSNHPQHF.

This clonotype was recorded a few times. V gene TRBV7-2 combines with J gene TRBJ2-1; 8 nucleotides align to TRBD1. V lost 4 bases to trimming and J lost 9 bases; unmatched junction nucleotides: 2. Per germline, CDR1 SGHTA and CDR2 FQGNSA. The CDR3 spans 12 residues. CDR3 nucleotides: TGTGCCAGCAGCTCCGGACAGGGTGAGCAGTTCTTC. Translating gives CASSSGQGEQFF.

Points on this clonotype: A junction boundary mismatches the germline segment, possibly from a read error. J is TRBJ2-1 and V is TRBV6-4, with TRBD1 matching 8 bases. CDR1 is MRHNA and CDR2 is SNTAGT in the germline V gene. The CDR3 runs to 15 residues. The CDR3 protein is CASSRGQEHINGQFF. CDR3 coding DNA: TGTGCCAGCAGCCGGGGACAGGAGCATATTAATGGGCAGTTCTTC.

The rearrangement joins TRBV9 to TRBJ1-5; D remains ambiguous. CDR1 is SGDLS and CDR2 is YYNGEE in the germline V gene. The CDR3 loop spans 13 amino acids. V shed 10 bases and J shed 1 base, with 12 bases lying between them. CDR3 bases: TGTGCCTCTCGAATGTCCAGCAATCAGCCCCAGCATTTT. Its protein is CASRMSSNQPQHF.